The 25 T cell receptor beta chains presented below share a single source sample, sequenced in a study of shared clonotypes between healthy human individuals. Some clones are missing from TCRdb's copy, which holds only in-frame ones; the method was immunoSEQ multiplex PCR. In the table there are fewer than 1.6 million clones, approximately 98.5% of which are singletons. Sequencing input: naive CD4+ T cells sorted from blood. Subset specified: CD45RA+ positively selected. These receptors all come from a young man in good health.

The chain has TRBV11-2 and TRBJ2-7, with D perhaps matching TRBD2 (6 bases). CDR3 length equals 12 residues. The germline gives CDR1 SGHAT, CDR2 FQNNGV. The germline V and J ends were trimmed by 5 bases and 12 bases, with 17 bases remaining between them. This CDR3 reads CASSPGGVSGYF. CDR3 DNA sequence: TGTGCCAGCAGCCCCGGGGGAGTCTCGGGGTACTTC.

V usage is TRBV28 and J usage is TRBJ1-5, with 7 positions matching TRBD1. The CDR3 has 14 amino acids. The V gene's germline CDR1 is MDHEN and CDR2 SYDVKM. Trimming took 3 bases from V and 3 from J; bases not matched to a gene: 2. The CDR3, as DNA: TGTGCCAGCAGTTTGGGACAGCACAATCAGCCCCAGCATTTT. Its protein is CASSLGQHNQPQHF.

This CDR3 reads CASSPKGTASGELFF. The CDR3 nucleotides read TGTGCCAGCTCACCAAAAGGGACGGCGTCCGGGGAGCTGTTTTTT. This chain uses TRBV18 with TRBJ2-2, with D perhaps TRBD1 or TRBD2 (5 bases each). V was shortened by 2 bases and J by 6 bases, with 13 bases between the two germline ends. CDR1 and CDR2 (germline): KGHSH, LQKENI. The CDR3 extends over 15 amino acids.

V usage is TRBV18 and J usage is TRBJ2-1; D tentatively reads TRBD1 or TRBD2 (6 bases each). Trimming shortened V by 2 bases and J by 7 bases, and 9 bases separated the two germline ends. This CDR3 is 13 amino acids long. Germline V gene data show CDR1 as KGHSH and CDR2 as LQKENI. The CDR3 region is CASSPKGGNEQFF. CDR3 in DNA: TGTGCCAGCTCACCAAAGGGGGGTAATGAGCAGTTCTTC. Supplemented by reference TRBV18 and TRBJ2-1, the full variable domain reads NAGVMQNPRHLVRRRGQEARLRCSPMKGHSHVYWYRQLPEEGLKFMVYLQKENIIDESGMPKERFSAEFPKEGPSILRIQQVVRGDSAAYFCASSPKGGNEQFFGPGTRLTVL.

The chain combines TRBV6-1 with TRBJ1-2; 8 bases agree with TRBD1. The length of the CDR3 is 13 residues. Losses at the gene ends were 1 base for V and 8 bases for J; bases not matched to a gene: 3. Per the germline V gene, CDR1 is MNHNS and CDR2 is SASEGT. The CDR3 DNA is TGTGCCAGCAGTGAAGGGACAGGGTACGGCTACACCTTC. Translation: CASSEGTGYGYTF.

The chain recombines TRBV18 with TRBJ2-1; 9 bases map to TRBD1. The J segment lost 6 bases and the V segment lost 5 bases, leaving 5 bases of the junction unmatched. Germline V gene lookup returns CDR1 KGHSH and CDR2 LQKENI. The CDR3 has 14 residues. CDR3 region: CASSSDRGINEQFF. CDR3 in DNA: TGTGCCAGCTCATCAGACAGGGGGATCAATGAGCAGTTCTTC.

CDR3 DNA: TGTGCCAGCAGCTTAGCGGCGATTCAGTACTTC. Protein product: CASSLAAIQYF. The chain couples TRBV11-2 to TRBJ2-4; no definite D call. The CDR3 sequence is 11 residues long. CDR1 is SGHAT, CDR2 FQNNGV, per germline. Trimming took 1 base from V and 10 from J, leaving 5 bases between them.

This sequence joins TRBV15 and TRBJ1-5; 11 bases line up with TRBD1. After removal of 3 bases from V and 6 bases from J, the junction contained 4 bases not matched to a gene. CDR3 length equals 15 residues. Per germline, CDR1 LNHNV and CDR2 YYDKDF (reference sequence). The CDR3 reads CATSSRTGGSQPQHF. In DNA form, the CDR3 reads TGTGCCACCAGCAGCCGGACAGGGGGCAGTCAGCCCCAGCATTTT.

CDR3 bases: TGTGCCCAAAGGGGAGGGCCTTACGAGCAGTACTTC. Translated, it gives CAQRGGPYEQYF. The chain carries TRBV30 and TRBJ2-7, with 7 bases identical to TRBD2. V trimming: 8 bases; J trimming: 4 bases; junction bases outside the gene matches: 8. CDR1 and CDR2 (germline): GTSNPN, SVGIG (reference sequence). This CDR3 spans 12 amino acids.

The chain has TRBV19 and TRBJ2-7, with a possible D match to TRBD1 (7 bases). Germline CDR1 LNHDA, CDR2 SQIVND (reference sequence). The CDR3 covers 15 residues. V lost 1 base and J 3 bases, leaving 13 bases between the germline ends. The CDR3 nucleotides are TGTGCCAGTAGTATAGCCGCGGGACAGTTCTACGAGCAGTACTTC. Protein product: CASSIAAGQFYEQYF.

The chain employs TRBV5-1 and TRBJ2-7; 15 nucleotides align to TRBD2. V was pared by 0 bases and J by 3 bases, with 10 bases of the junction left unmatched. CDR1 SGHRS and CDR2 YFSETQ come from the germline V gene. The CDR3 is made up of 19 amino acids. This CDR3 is CASSLEVPGLAGGRYEQYF. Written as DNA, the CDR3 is TGCGCCAGCAGCTTGGAGGTCCCGGGACTAGCGGGAGGCCGCTACGAGCAGTACTTC.

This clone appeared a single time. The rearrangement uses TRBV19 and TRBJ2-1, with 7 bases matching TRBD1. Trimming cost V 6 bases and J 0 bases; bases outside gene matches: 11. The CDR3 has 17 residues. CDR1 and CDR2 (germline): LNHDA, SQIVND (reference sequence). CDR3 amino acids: CASRNRGRKGSYNEQFF. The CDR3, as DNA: TGTGCCAGTAGGAACAGGGGAAGAAAAGGCTCCTACAATGAGCAGTTCTTC.

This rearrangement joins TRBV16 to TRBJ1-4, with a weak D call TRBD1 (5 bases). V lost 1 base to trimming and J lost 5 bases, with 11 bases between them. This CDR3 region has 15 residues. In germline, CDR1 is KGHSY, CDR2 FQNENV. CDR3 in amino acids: CASSQFQGPNEKLFF. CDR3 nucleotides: TGTGCCAGCAGCCAATTTCAGGGACCGAATGAAAAACTGTTTTTT. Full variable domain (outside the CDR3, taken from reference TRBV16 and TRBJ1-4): GEEVAQTPKHLVRGEGQKAKLYCAPIKGHSYVFWYQQVLKNEFKFLISFQNENVFDETGMPKERFSAKCLPNSPCSLEIQATKLEDSAVYFCASSQFQGPNEKLFFGSGTQLSVL.

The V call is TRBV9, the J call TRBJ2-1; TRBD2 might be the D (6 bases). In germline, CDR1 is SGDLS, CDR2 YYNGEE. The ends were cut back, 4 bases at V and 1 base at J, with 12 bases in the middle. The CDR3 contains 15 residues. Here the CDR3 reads CASSKASVSYNEQFF. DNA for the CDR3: TGTGCCAGCAGCAAGGCTAGCGTTTCCTACAATGAGCAGTTCTTC.

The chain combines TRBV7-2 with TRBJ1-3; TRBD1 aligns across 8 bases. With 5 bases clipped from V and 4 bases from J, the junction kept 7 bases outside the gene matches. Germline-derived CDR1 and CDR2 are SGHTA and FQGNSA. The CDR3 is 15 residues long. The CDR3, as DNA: TGTGCCAGCAGCCCAACGACAGGGGCAGGAAACACCATATATTTT. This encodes CASSPTTGAGNTIYF.

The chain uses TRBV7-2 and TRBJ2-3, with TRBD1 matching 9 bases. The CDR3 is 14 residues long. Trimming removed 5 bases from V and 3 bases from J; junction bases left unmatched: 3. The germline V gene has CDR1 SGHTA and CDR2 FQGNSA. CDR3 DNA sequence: TGTGCCAGCAGCCTGGGACAGGGAACAGATACGCAGTATTTT. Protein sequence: CASSLGQGTDTQYF.

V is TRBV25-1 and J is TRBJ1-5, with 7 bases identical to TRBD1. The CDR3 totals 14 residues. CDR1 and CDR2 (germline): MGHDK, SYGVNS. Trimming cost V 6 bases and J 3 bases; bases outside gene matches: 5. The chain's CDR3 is CASSKTGINQPQHF. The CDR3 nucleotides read TGTGCCAGCAGCAAGACAGGGATCAATCAGCCCCAGCATTTT.

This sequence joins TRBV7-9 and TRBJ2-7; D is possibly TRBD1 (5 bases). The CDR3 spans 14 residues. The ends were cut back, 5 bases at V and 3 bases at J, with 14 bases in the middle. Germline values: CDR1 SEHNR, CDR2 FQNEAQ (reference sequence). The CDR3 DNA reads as TGTGCCAGCAGCCCGGCCAGGGTGGACTACGAGCAGTACTTC. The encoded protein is CASSPARVDYEQYF.

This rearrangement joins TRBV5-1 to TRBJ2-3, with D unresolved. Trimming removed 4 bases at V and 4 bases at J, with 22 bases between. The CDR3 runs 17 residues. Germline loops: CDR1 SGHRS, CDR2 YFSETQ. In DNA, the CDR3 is TGCGCCAGCAGCCCCGGTCTAAAGCCCACACTTTCAGATACGCAGTATTTT. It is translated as CASSPGLKPTLSDTQYF.

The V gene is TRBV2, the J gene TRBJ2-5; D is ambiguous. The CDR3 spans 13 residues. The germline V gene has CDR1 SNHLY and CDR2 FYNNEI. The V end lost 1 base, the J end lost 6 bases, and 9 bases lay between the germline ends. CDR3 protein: CASSEEQRQTQYF. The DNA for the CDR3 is TGTGCCAGCAGTGAAGAACAGAGGCAGACCCAGTACTTC.

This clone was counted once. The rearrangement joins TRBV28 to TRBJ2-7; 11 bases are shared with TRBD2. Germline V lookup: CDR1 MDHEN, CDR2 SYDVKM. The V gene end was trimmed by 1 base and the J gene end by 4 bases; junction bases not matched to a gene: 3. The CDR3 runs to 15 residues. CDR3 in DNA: TGTGCCAGCAGTTTATCGGGACTAGCGGAATACGAGCAGTACTTC. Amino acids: CASSLSGLAEYEQYF.

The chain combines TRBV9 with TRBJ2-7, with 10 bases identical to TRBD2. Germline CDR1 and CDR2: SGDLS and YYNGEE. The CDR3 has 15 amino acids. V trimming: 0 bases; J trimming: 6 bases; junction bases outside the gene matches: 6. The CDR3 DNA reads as TGTGCCAGCAGCGTAGTTACTAGCGGGATTGGCGAGCAGTACTTC. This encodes CASSVVTSGIGEQYF.

The CDR3 protein is CASSLEYNEQFF. In DNA form, the CDR3 reads TGTGCCAGCAGTCTAGAGTACAATGAGCAGTTCTTC. The genes are TRBV6-5 and TRBJ2-1; D call uncertain. V lost 5 bases and J lost 4, with 6 bases in between. The germline V gene has CDR1 MNHEY and CDR2 SVGAGI. The CDR3 loop spans 12 amino acids.

CDR3 region: CASSVEGLGNNEQFF. CDR3 nucleotides: TGTGCCAGCAGCGTAGAGGGACTAGGGAACAATGAGCAGTTCTTC. The genes are TRBV9 and TRBJ2-1, with 8 positions matching TRBD2. Germline CDR1 reads SGDLS; CDR2 reads YYNGEE. The CDR3 length is 15 residues. Unmatched junction bases numbered 4, after V lost 0 bases and J lost 5 bases. Full variable domain (remainder filled in from reference TRBV9 and TRBJ2-1): DSGVTQTPKHLITATGQRVTLRCSPRSGDLSVYWYQQSLDQGLQFLIQYYNGEERAKGNILERFSAQQFPDLHSELNLSSLELGDSALYFCASSVEGLGNNEQFFGPGTRLTVL.

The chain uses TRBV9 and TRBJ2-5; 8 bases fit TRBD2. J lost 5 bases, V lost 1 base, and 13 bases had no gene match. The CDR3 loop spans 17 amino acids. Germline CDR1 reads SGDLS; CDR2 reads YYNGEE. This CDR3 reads CASSVRAGDQTGETQYF. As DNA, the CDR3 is TGTGCCAGCAGCGTAAGAGCGGGAGACCAAACCGGGGAGACCCAGTACTTC.